The present entry profiles one TCR beta chain with its context. Participant age was roughly 18 to 89 years, and participants resided in roughly 25 US areas. Participants reported their clinical history, and cohort assignment relied on those reports. Donors of Cohort 3 who recovered were those that had two negative PCRs, clearance, or symptom resolution. These data belong to a study of blood T cell repertoires in COVID-19. Clones were read by immunoSEQ multiplex PCR, and TCRdb kept only the in-frame ones, dropping some. The table shows under 300,000 clones, with around 90% occurring only once. Germline CDR1 SGHAT, CDR2 FQNNGV. The CDR3 runs to 15 residues. Trimming stripped 10 bases from V and 5 bases from J, with 18 bases between.

This TCR came from a woman between 40 and 50 years old who had recovered from COVID-19. V is TRBV11-2 and J is TRBJ1-6; D gene uncertain. Source material: PBMCs or T cells enriched from blood (not recorded which). CDR3 DNA sequence: TGTGCCACCTCCCGGGAAACTGGCCATAATTCACCCCTCCACTTT. Translated, it gives CATSRETGHNSPLHF.